Below are 22 T cell receptor beta chains sequenced from a single sample in a study of blood T cell repertoires in COVID-19. Data came from immunoSEQ multiplex PCR; TCRdb stores just in-frame clones and leaves some out. The sample gives 240,000 or so clones, approximately 87% of which show up once; around 5.9% is in the top ten. Sequencing was performed on peripheral blood. The receptor set was obtained from a man aged 55 to 70 with acute or convalescent COVID-19.

This clone appeared a single time. The CDR3 nucleotides read TGCAGCACAGGGGGGCAGGGCGTGGGCGAGCAGTACTTC. Translation gives CSTGGQGVGEQYF. V is TRBV29-1 and J is TRBJ2-7; TRBD1 matches at 8 bases. The CDR3 spans 13 residues. V was pared by 8 bases and J by 6 bases, with 12 bases of the junction left unmatched. Germline CDR1 SQVTM, CDR2 ANQGSEA.

The J gene is TRBJ1-5, the V gene TRBV7-2; no firm D call. CDR3 length: 15 residues. Germline V lookup: CDR1 SGHTA, CDR2 FQGNSA. Trimming cost V 3 bases and J 0 bases, with 9 bases left between them. CDR3: CASSLEGSSNQPQHF. The CDR3, as DNA: TGTGCCAGCAGCTTGGAGGGTTCTAGCAATCAGCCCCAGCATTTT. The full variable domain, its missing parts supplied by reference TRBV7-2 and TRBJ1-5, is GAGVSQSPSNKVTEKGKDVELRCDPISGHTALYWYRQSLGQGLEFLIYFQGNSAPDKSGLPSDRFSAERTGGSVSTLTIQRTQQEDSAVYLCASSLEGSSNQPQHFGDGTRLSIL.

The chain's CDR3 is CASSQGGQGAYYEQYF. In DNA, the CDR3 is TGCGCCAGCAGCCAGGGCGGACAGGGGGCATACTACGAGCAGTACTTC. The chain uses TRBV4-1 and TRBJ2-7; 11 bases are a match to TRBD1. Germline V lookup: CDR1 MGHRA, CDR2 YSYEKL. The CDR3 covers 16 residues. The trim removed 3 bases at V and 3 bases at J, leaving 7 bases unmatched.

V and J are TRBV30 and TRBJ1-2; the match to TRBD1 covers 9 bases. V trimming: 5 bases; J trimming: 3 bases; junction bases outside the gene matches: 4. The CDR3 consists of 13 residues. Germline V CDR1 and CDR2: GTSNPN, SVGIG (reference sequence). The DNA for the CDR3 is TGTGCCTGGCGCCGGGACAGGGACTATGGCTACACCTTC. It specifies CAWRRDRDYGYTF.

This rearrangement joins TRBV9 to TRBJ1-1; D gene unclear. The CDR3 runs 15 residues. The germline gives CDR1 SGDLS, CDR2 YYNGEE. Trimming cost V 0 bases and J 0 bases, with 9 bases left between them. CDR3 bases: TGTGCCAGCAGCGTAGATGGCAGGATGAACACTGAAGCTTTCTTT. Residues: CASSVDGRMNTEAFF.

This clone was detected once. The V call is TRBV7-2, the J call TRBJ2-7; TRBD2 agrees at 10 bases. There are 15 residues in the CDR3. The V gene end was trimmed by 2 bases and the J gene end by 7 bases; junction bases not matched to a gene: 8. Germline lookup yields CDR1 SGHTA and CDR2 FQGNSA. The CDR3 bases are TGTGCCAGCAGCTTACGGCTAGCGGGAGAGAATGAGCAGTACTTC. It translates to CASSLRLAGENEQYF.

The chain uses TRBV25-1 and TRBJ1-1, with 8 bases fitting TRBD1. J lost 4 bases, V lost 5 bases, and 12 bases had no gene match. The germline gives CDR1 MGHDK, CDR2 SYGVNS. This CDR3 comprises 16 residues. CDR3 residues: CASSRSGGGRITEAFF. The CDR3 nucleotides are TGTGCCAGCAGTAGGTCAGGGGGCGGAAGGATCACTGAAGCTTTCTTT.

The chain uses TRBV27 and TRBJ2-3; 14 nucleotides line up with TRBD2. J lost 2 bases, V lost 3 bases, and 7 bases had no gene match. The CDR3 totals 18 residues. The germline V gene encodes CDR1 MNHEY and CDR2 SMNVEV (reference sequence). The CDR3 region has the DNA TGTGCCAGCAGTTTGTCGGGGACTAGCGGGGGCCCCACAGATACGCAGTATTTT. It specifies CASSLSGTSGGPTDTQYF.

The genes are TRBV28 and TRBJ2-7; 9 bases map to TRBD2. The J segment lost 0 bases and the V segment lost 3 bases, leaving 3 bases of the junction unmatched. Germline CDR1 reads MDHEN; CDR2 reads SYDVKM. The CDR3 has 15 residues. In DNA form, the CDR3 reads TGTGCCAGCAGTTTTAATAGCGGGAGCTCCTACGAGCAGTACTTC. Amino acids: CASSFNSGSSYEQYF.

The J gene is TRBJ1-1, the V gene TRBV12-3 or TRBV12-4; D might be TRBD1 (5 bases). Trimming took off 5 bases at V and 13 bases at J, with 17 bases between the two ends. CDR3 length: 12 residues. The CDR3 coding sequence is TGTGCCAGCAGTCCCGGGGGTTTAGTGGGTTTCTTT. As protein: CASSPGGLVGFF.

This sequence joins TRBV7-9 and TRBJ1-2; TRBD1 aligns across 7 bases. J gave up 1 base and V 5 bases, and 7 bases lay outside the gene matches. CDR1 is SEHNR, CDR2 FQNEAQ, per germline (reference sequence). This CDR3 region has 15 residues. The CDR3 loop reads CASSDGTDFNYGYTF. The CDR3, as DNA: TGTGCCAGCAGCGACGGGACAGACTTTAACTATGGCTACACCTTC.

V gene TRBV15 combines with J gene TRBJ1-2, with 11 bases fitting TRBD1. Germline-derived CDR1 and CDR2 are LNHNV and YYDKDF (reference sequence). This CDR3 spans 15 amino acids. With V trimmed by 3 bases and J by 6 bases, 6 bases remained unmatched. The CDR3 nucleotides read TGTGCCACCAGCAGCCTGGGACAGGGGGACGATGGCTACACCTTC. Residues: CATSSLGQGDDGYTF.

This sequence joins TRBV19 and TRBJ1-5; 7 bases align to TRBD1. V dropped 0 bases and J dropped 4; count of bases not matched to a gene: 9. From germline, CDR1 is LNHDA and CDR2 SQIVND (reference sequence). There are 17 residues in the CDR3. The CDR3 here is CASSIDLTGLGNQPQHF. CDR3 in DNA: TGTGCCAGTAGTATAGATCTGACAGGGCTGGGGAATCAGCCCCAGCATTTT.

This rearrangement joins TRBV3-1 (or the pseudogene TRBV3-2) to TRBJ1-2; the D gene is possibly TRBD1 (6 bases). The CDR3 runs to 16 residues. The V gene lost 2 bases and the J gene lost 0 bases, with 13 bases spanning the gap. In germline, CDR1 is LGHDT, CDR2 YNNKEL (reference sequence). Here the CDR3 reads CASSQKGGQANYGYTF. The CDR3 DNA is TGTGCCAGCAGCCAAAAGGGGGGGCAGGCTAACTATGGCTACACCTTC.

The V and J genes are TRBV2 and TRBJ1-1; 10 bases agree with TRBD1. The CDR3 is 14 residues long. Germline V gives CDR1 SNHLY, CDR2 FYNNEI. V lost 3 bases to trimming and J lost 3 bases; unmatched junction nucleotides: 1. CDR3 nucleotides: TGTGCCAGCAGTGACGGGACAGGGGACACTGAAGCTTTCTTT. Translated, it gives CASSDGTGDTEAFF.

This clone was seen just once. The rearrangement links TRBV6-6 to TRBJ2-2; D is unresolved. In germline, CDR1 is MNHNY, CDR2 SVGAGI (reference sequence). The CDR3 is 15 residues long. Trimming shortened V by 8 bases and J by 6 bases, and 19 bases separated the two germline ends. The DNA of the CDR3 is TGTGCCAGCGGGTCGTTTCGGGTGGCTGCCGGGGAGCTGTTTTTT. Amino acid sequence: CASGSFRVAAGELFF.

This chain uses TRBV11-2 with TRBJ1-2; tentative D call: TRBD1 (5 bases). There are 14 residues in the CDR3. V lost 7 bases and J lost 3, with 15 bases in between. The germline CDR1 and CDR2 sequences are SGHAT and FQNNGV. The CDR3 bases are TGTGCCAGCATAGGGGTAGTCCGGGACTATGGCTACACCTTC. Translated, it gives CASIGVVRDYGYTF.

The CDR3 DNA sequence: TGTGCCAGCAGCCCCGCCACTAGGAGAGGCTACACCTTC. Encoded protein: CASSPATRRGYTF. The rearrangement joins TRBV5-6 to TRBJ1-2; no reliable D call. V was clipped by 4 bases and J by 8 bases, with 15 bases between them. Germline-derived CDR1 and CDR2 are SGHDT and YYEEEE. The CDR3 consists of 13 residues.

The rearrangement joins TRBV10-3 to TRBJ1-2, with D hard to call. The V end lost 0 bases, the J end lost 6 bases, and 17 bases lay between the germline ends. This CDR3 has 16 residues. CDR1 and CDR2 from the germline V gene are ENHRY and SYGVKD. The CDR3: CAISESFWQAPDGYTF. In DNA, the CDR3 is TGTGCCATCAGTGAGTCATTTTGGCAGGCCCCAGATGGCTACACCTTC.

The chain joins TRBV4-3 to TRBJ2-3, with 7 bases aligning to TRBD1. This CDR3 has 15 amino acids. J lost 0 bases, V lost 1 base, and 1 base had no gene match. Germline assignment: CDR1 LGHNA and CDR2 YSLEER. The CDR3 DNA sequence: TGCGCCAGCAGCCAAGGACAGGGAAGCACAGATACGCAGTATTTT. Protein sequence: CASSQGQGSTDTQYF.

The rearrangement links TRBV12-3 or TRBV12-4 to TRBJ1-2; 7 bases map to TRBD1. V was pared by 5 bases and J by 8 bases, with 8 bases of the junction left unmatched. CDR3 length equals 13 residues. CDR3 coding DNA: TGTGCCAGCAGTAATGACAGGGAGCGAGGCTACACCTTC. Translating it yields CASSNDRERGYTF.

The chain joins TRBV6-2 or TRBV6-3 to TRBJ1-1; tentative D call: TRBD1 (6 bases). The CDR3 runs to 18 residues. Germline lookup yields CDR1 MNHEY and CDR2 SVGEGT. The germline V and J ends were trimmed by 5 bases and 8 bases, with 30 bases remaining between them. The CDR3 DNA reads as TGTGCCAGCAGTACAATACCGGACAGACGAGGAATTAAACTGGAAGCTTTCTTT. This translates into CASSTIPDRRGIKLEAFF.